The clone carrying this T cell receptor (beta chain) was counted between two and nine times. The antigen remains undetermined. This CDR3 is built from 16 residues. Germline CDR1 is SQVTM and CDR2 is ANQGSEA. The ends were cut back, 2 bases at V and 6 bases at J, with 21 bases in the middle. Those donating, healthy Caucasian individuals from Russia, were aged about 6 to 90. Total RNA, at least 5 micrograms per sample, was extracted from PBMCs. A J-beta primer mix and a sample-barcoded 5' primer were used in a second PCR of roughly 6 to 12 cycles. TCRdb passed the 5' RACE reads through MiXCR, listing each CDR3 protein once. The table has approximately 2,000,000 distinct CDR3 sequences, approximately 40% seen once. The data were taken from a study of blood T cells in healthy people across ages. Findings and caveats of the study: Older age coincided with a roughly linear decline in TCR beta diversity per million T cells.

This chain connects TRBV29-1 to TRBJ2-3; D not resolved. The clonotype was recovered from a human donor in good health. Sequenced sample: blood. The CDR3 sequence is CSVEPGRAPKGDTQYF. For the CDR3, the DNA is TGCAGCGTTGAACCCGGCAGAGCCCCCAAAGGGGATACGCAGTATTTT.